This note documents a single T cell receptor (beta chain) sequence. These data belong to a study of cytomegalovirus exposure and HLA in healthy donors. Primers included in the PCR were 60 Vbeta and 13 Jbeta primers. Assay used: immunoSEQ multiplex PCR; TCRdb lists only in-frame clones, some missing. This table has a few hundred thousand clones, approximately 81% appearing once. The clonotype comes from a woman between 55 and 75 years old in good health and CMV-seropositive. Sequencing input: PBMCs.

Written as DNA, the CDR3 is TGTGCCAGCAGCCCTCAGTACACCGGGGAGCTGTTTTTT. It translates to CASSPQYTGELFF. This chain links TRBV10-3 with TRBJ2-2; no clear D. Germline values: CDR1 ENHRY, CDR2 SYGVKD. CDR3 length: 13 residues. Trimming pared 10 bases from V and 3 bases from J, leaving 12 bases between.